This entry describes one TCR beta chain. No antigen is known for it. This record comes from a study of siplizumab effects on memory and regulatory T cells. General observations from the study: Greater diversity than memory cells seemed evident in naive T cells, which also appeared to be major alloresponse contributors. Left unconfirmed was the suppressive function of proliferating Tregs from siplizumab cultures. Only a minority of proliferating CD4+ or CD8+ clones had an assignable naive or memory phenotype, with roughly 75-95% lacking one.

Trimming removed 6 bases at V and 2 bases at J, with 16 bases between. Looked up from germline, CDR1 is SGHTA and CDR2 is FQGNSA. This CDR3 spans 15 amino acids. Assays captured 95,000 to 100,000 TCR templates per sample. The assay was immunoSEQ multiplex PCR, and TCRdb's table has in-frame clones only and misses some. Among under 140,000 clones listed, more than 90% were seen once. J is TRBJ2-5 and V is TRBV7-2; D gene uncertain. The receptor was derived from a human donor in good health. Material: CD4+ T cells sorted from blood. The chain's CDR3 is CASSCRVLRQETQYF. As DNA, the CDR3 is TGTGCCAGCAGTTGTCGGGTGCTCCGACAAGAGACCCAGTACTTC.